The 14 T cell receptor beta chains given below trace back to one sample, sequenced in a study of blood T cell repertoires in COVID-19. TCRdb's copy holds only in-frame clones and misses some; the assay was immunoSEQ multiplex PCR. The sample holds around 100,000 clones, about 91% seen once. Sequencing was performed on peripheral blood. These receptors were collected from a human donor in a cohort sampled during active COVID-19.

The V call is TRBV5-4, the J call TRBJ2-3; D remains ambiguous. The germline V gene has CDR1 SGHNT and CDR2 YYREEE (reference sequence). The V gene lost 2 bases and the J gene lost 1 base, with 5 bases spanning the gap. The CDR3 covers 13 residues. CDR3 in amino acids: CASSFSRTDTQYF. As DNA, the CDR3 is TGTGCCAGCAGCTTCTCCCGCACAGATACGCAGTATTTT.

V and J are TRBV25-1 and TRBJ1-2; 9 bases agree with TRBD1. In germline, CDR1 is MGHDK, CDR2 SYGVNS. V dropped 8 bases and J dropped 7; count of bases not matched to a gene: 11. The CDR3 contains 14 residues. The CDR3: CASQASGTGRGYTF. CDR3 coding DNA: TGTGCCAGCCAAGCTTCCGGGACAGGGCGTGGCTACACCTTC.

The J gene is TRBJ2-7, the V gene TRBV27; TRBD1 matches 10 bases. Per the germline V gene, CDR1 is MNHEY and CDR2 is SMNVEV (reference sequence). The CDR3 runs 16 residues. V trimming: 6 bases; J trimming: 4 bases; junction bases outside the gene matches: 12. The DNA for the CDR3 is TGTGCCAGCAGCCCCAGGCGGGGACAGGGGAGTTACGAGCAGTACTTC. Its translation: CASSPRRGQGSYEQYF.

The chain joins TRBV6-6 to TRBJ1-4; the D gene is possibly TRBD1 (5 bases). V lost 5 bases and J lost 6, with 10 bases in between. CDR3 size: 13 residues. From germline, CDR1 is MNHNY and CDR2 SVGAGI (reference sequence). CDR3 amino acids: CASSTQGYEKLFF. As DNA, the CDR3 is TGTGCCAGCAGTACTCAGGGTTATGAAAAACTGTTTTTT.

The rearrangement joins TRBV24-1 to TRBJ1-2, with TRBD1 matching over 8 bases. The CDR3 has 16 residues. CDR1 is KGHDR and CDR2 is SFDVKD in the germline V gene. V shed 4 bases, J shed 2 bases, and the junction held 8 bases outside the gene matches. The CDR3 is CATSDGRGRGNYGYTF. DNA of the CDR3: TGTGCCACCAGTGACGGCAGGGGGCGCGGAAACTATGGCTACACCTTC.

The chain recombines TRBV19 with TRBJ2-3; a weak D match, TRBD2 (5 bases). The CDR3 covers 14 residues. Per germline, CDR1 LNHDA and CDR2 SQIVND (reference sequence). Trimming took 4 bases from V and 2 from J, leaving 10 bases between them. The DNA for the CDR3 is TGTGCCAGTAGTACACTAGGGATCACAGATACGCAGTATTTT. It codes for CASSTLGITDTQYF.

This chain joins TRBV30 and TRBJ1-2; D is possibly TRBD1 (6 bases). V lost 2 bases to trimming and J lost 6 bases, with 19 bases between them. CDR3 length: 15 amino acids. Germline CDR1 is GTSNPN and CDR2 is SVGIG (reference sequence). CDR3 protein: CAWSLGAGGANGYTF. The DNA of the CDR3 is TGTGCCTGGAGTCTCGGAGCGGGGGGGGCTAATGGCTACACCTTC.

J is TRBJ1-2 and V is TRBV28; a weak D match, TRBD1 (5 bases). This CDR3 is built from 15 residues. The V gene's germline CDR1 is MDHEN and CDR2 SYDVKM. V was trimmed by 4 bases and J by 0 bases, leaving 12 bases between them. The CDR3 coding sequence is TGTGCCAGCAGTTACACACAGGTAGCTAACTATGGCTACACCTTC. Protein: CASSYTQVANYGYTF.

V gene TRBV28 combines with J gene TRBJ2-7; 7 positions agree with TRBD2. V was clipped by 4 bases and J by 3 bases; unmatched bases: 9. This CDR3 spans 15 amino acids. Germline CDR1 is MDHEN and CDR2 is SYDVKM. CDR3 region: CASSSPASGVYEQYF. The CDR3 bases are TGTGCCAGCAGTTCCCCGGCGAGCGGGGTCTACGAGCAGTACTTC. Full variable domain (remainder filled in from reference TRBV28 and TRBJ2-7): DVKVTQSSRYLVKRTGEKVFLECVQDMDHENMFWYRQDPGLGLRLIYFSYDVKMKEKGDIPEGYSVSREKKERFSLILESASTNQTSMYLCASSSPASGVYEQYFGPGTRLTVT.

This clone has just one count. This chain uses TRBV6-5 with TRBJ2-2; D ambiguous. Trimming cost V 6 bases and J 5 bases, with 10 bases left between them. This CDR3 contains 13 residues. CDR1 is MNHEY and CDR2 is SVGAGI in the germline V gene. CDR3 bases: TGTGCCAGCAGGAAGACTTGGACCGGGGAGCTGTTTTTT. Amino acids: CASRKTWTGELFF.

The chain links TRBV11-2 to TRBJ1-5; 7 nucleotides agree with TRBD1. Trimming at V came to 6 bases and at J to 5 bases, leaving 10 bases not matched to a gene. This CDR3 contains 15 residues. Germline-derived CDR1 and CDR2 are SGHAT and FQNNGV. CDR3 sequence reads: CASSLSGTADQPQHF. In DNA form, the CDR3 reads TGTGCCAGCAGTTTATCCGGGACAGCAGATCAGCCCCAGCATTTT.

V gene TRBV5-1 combines with J gene TRBJ2-3; TRBD2 matches 9 bases. The CDR3 loop spans 17 amino acids. The trim removed 0 bases at V and 0 bases at J, leaving 5 bases unmatched. From germline, CDR1 is SGHRS and CDR2 YFSETQ. This chain's CDR3 is CASSLVVAGASTDTQYF. CDR3 sequence (DNA): TGCGCCAGCAGCTTGGTTGTAGCGGGAGCTAGCACAGATACGCAGTATTTT.

The J gene is TRBJ1-5, the V gene TRBV6-6; weak D call: TRBD1 (5 bases). Germline loops: CDR1 MNHNY, CDR2 SVGAGI (reference sequence). V was shortened by 5 bases and J by 0 bases, with 14 bases between the two germline ends. This CDR3 region has 16 residues. The CDR3 DNA reads TGTGCCAGCAGTCAGTTGCCAGGGTCTAGCAATCAGCCCCAGCATTTT. Translation: CASSQLPGSSNQPQHF.

The chain combines TRBV6-5 with TRBJ2-5; the D is unclear. Germline V lookup: CDR1 MNHEY, CDR2 SVGAGI. The CDR3 has 13 residues. Trimming pared 0 bases from V and 5 bases from J, leaving 7 bases between. The CDR3 reads CASSYSPQETQYF. The CDR3 bases are TGTGCCAGCAGTTACTCCCCGCAGGAGACCCAGTACTTC.